The clone carrying this TCR beta chain was recorded a few times. The sample belongs to a study of blood T cell repertoires in COVID-19. Across the whole study: Some COVID-19 samples were acute and others convalescent; all came from the United States, Italy and Spain.

V lost 5 bases and J 6 bases, leaving 14 bases between the germline ends. The CDR3 covers 14 residues. Germline loops: CDR1 KGHSH, CDR2 LQKENI. Generated by immunoSEQ multiplex PCR, the TCRdb table keeps only in-frame clones and is missing some. The table has under 250,000 clones, around 90% seen once. The chain joins TRBV18 to TRBJ1-5; D gene unclear. The TCR was taken from a man between 25 and 39 years old with COVID-19, enrolled during active disease. The sequencing input was peripheral blood. The CDR3 DNA reads TGTGCCAGCTCAATCTCCGGGCGGGCTCAGCCCCAGCATTTT. Protein sequence: CASSISGRAQPQHF.